The clone carrying this T cell receptor beta chain was picked up many times. V lost 7 bases to trimming and J lost 10 bases, with 14 bases between them. The CDR3 length is 12 residues. The V gene's germline CDR1 is MNHEY and CDR2 SVGEGT. TCRdb used MiXCR to reprocess the RT-PCR reads, holding one entry per CDR3 protein. The sample consists of about 700,000 distinct CDR3 sequences, 14% of them appearing once. The receptor's source is a female donor in good health, serving as a healthy control. V and J are TRBV6-2 or TRBV6-3 and TRBJ2-1; tentative D call: TRBD2 (7 bases). The sample was memory CD4+ T cells from blood. The CDR3 sequence is CASMRGPGEQFF. The CDR3 DNA is TGTGCCAGCATGCGGGGGCCCGGGGAGCAGTTCTTC.